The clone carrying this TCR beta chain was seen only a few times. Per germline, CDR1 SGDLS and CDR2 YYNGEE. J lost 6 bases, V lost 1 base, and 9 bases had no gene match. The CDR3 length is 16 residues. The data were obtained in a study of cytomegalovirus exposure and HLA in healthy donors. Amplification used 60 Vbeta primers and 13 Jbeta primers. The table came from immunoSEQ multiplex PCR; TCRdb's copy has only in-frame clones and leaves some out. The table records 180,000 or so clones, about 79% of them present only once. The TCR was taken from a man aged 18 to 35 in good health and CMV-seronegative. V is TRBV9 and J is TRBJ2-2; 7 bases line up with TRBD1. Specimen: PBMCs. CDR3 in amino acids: CASSVYRQGYAGELFF. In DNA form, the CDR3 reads TGTGCCAGCAGCGTATACCGACAGGGTTATGCCGGGGAGCTGTTTTTT.